Listed below are T cell receptor beta chains from one sample, sequenced in a study of shared clonotypes between healthy human individuals. Profiled with immunoSEQ multiplex PCR; TCRdb holds only in-frame clones, not every one. The repertoire holds fewer than 1.6 million clones, with about 98.5% as singletons. The sample was naive CD4+ T cells sorted from blood. These TCRs come from a man aged 25 to 40 in good health. Both conserved end residues are part of each CDR3. Fields, in order: V gene, clone size, D gene, J gene, CDR3 DNA, CDR3 protein. The D gene is left open where the match is weak. Size is stated for part of the rows, as once, few or many counts, or as a class when the clone is expanded.

TRBV4-1	-	-	TRBJ1-5	TGCGCCAGCAGCCATCCCAATCAGCCCCAGCATTTT	CASSHPNQPQHF
TRBV28	-	-	TRBJ2-5	TGTGCCAGCAGTTTTCCCGCCGCCCAAGAGACCCAGTACTTC	CASSFPAAQETQYF
TRBV9	-	-	TRBJ2-6	TGTGCCAGCAGCGTAGCGGGCTCTGGGGCCAACGTCCTGACTTTC	CASSVAGSGANVLTF
TRBV18	-	-	TRBJ2-3	TGTGCCAGCTCACCAGTCCCAATGACCTCCGGGAGAGGGACAGATACGCAGTATTTT	CASSPVPMTSGRGTDTQYF
TRBV7-9	-	TRBD1	TRBJ2-7	TGTGCCAGCAGCATTGGCGGACAGGGCTACGAGCAGTACTTC	CASSIGGQGYEQYF
TRBV7-2	-	TRBD1	TRBJ1-5	TGTGCCAGCAGCCCCCGGACAGGGAATCAGCCCCAGCATTTT	CASSPRTGNQPQHF
TRBV29-1	-	-	TRBJ2-7	TGCAGCGTTGCCCAGGGGACCCTCTACGAGCAGTACTTC	CSVAQGTLYEQYF
TRBV10-3	-	-	TRBJ1-1	TGTGCCGCTGCCCCCCGGGACACCAACACTGAAGCTTTCTTT	CAAAPRDTNTEAFF
TRBV11-2	once	-	TRBJ2-1	TGTGCCAGCAGCTTAGCGCCAGGGCGTGCCTACAATGAGCAGTTCTTC	CASSLAPGRAYNEQFF
TRBV5-5	-	-	TRBJ2-5	TGTGCCAGCAGCTTGGGTCAAGAGACCCAGTACTTC	CASSLGQETQYF
TRBV7-9	once	TRBD2	TRBJ2-7	TGTGCCAGCCGACTAGCGGGATCCTACGAGCAGTACTTC	CASRLAGSYEQYF
TRBV19	-	TRBD2	TRBJ2-7	TGTGCCAGTAGTCCTAACCTAGCGGGAGTTTACGAGCAGTACTTC	CASSPNLAGVYEQYF
TRBV28	once	TRBD2	TRBJ2-7	TGTGCCAGCACCTTGACTAGCGGGAGGGCATCCTACGAGCAGTACTTC	CASTLTSGRASYEQYF
TRBV10-3	-	TRBD1	TRBJ2-1	TGTGCCATGGGGACAGGTTACAATGAGCAGTTCTTC	CAMGTGYNEQFF
TRBV29-1	-	-	TRBJ2-7	TGCAGCGTTGAACAGGGAAGCGAGCAGTACTTC	CSVEQGSEQYF
TRBV6-6	-	TRBD2	TRBJ2-1	TGTGCCAGCTTAGCGGGAGGACCTGTCGATGAGCAGTTCTTC	CASLAGGPVDEQFF
TRBV5-4	-	-	TRBJ2-3	TGTGCCAGCAGCTTGGTGGGGCGTGGCACAGATACGCAGTATTTT	CASSLVGRGTDTQYF
TRBV4-3	-	-	TRBJ1-3	TGCGCCAGCAGCCCGTGGGCGGCGGCGAGCTCTGGAAACACCATATATTTT	CASSPWAAASSGNTIYF
TRBV21-1	-	-	TRBJ1-5	TGTGCCAGCAGCAAAGCGCGTGACAGTGCGGATCAGCCCCAGCATTTT	CASSKARDSADQPQHF
TRBV10-3	-	-	TRBJ2-5	TGTGCCATCGGGAGCGGGACAGGAGGGACCCAGTACTTC	CAIGSGTGGTQYF
TRBV5-1	-	-	TRBJ2-7	TGCGCCAGCAGCTTCGGACATGTCGGGTACGAGCAGTACTTC	CASSFGHVGYEQYF
TRBV28	-	-	TRBJ1-2	TGTGCCAGCAGCCCCTCCGGACAGAATGGCTACACCTTC	CASSPSGQNGYTF
TRBV5-1	-	TRBD2	TRBJ2-1	TGCGCCAGCAGCTGGACTAGCGGGAGCCACAATGAGCAGTTCTTC	CASSWTSGSHNEQFF
TRBV19	-	-	TRBJ1-5	TGTGCCAGTAAGGGCACGGGGTTAAATCAGCCCCAGCATTTT	CASKGTGLNQPQHF
TRBV2	-	TRBD1	TRBJ2-5	TGTGCCAGCAGATTAACTGGACAGGGCCAACAAGAGACCCAGTACTTC	CASRLTGQGQQETQYF
TRBV7-3	once	TRBD2	TRBJ2-1	TGTGCCAGCAGCCCCCAGCAAAGCGGGAGTGATGAGCAGTTCTTC	CASSPQQSGSDEQFF
TRBV19	-	-	TRBJ2-7	TGTGCCAGTAGTCAACAGGGGGGGTATGACGAGCAGTACTTC	CASSQQGGYDEQYF
TRBV13	-	TRBD1	TRBJ2-5	TGTGCCAGCAGCCCGAAACAAGTGACAGGGGGCAGGGAGACCCAGTACTTC	CASSPKQVTGGRETQYF
TRBV7-2	-	-	TRBJ1-3	TGTGCCAGCAGCTTAGCAGGGGCGGGGGGAAACACCATATATTTT	CASSLAGAGGNTIYF
TRBV5-1	-	-	TRBJ1-1	TGCGCCAGCAGCACTGGTTGGGGCCGCACTGAAGCTTTCTTT	CASSTGWGRTEAFF
TRBV5-4	-	TRBD2	TRBJ2-7	TGTGCCAGCAGCTTGGGGACGGGACTAGCGGGAGCAGCCTACGAGCAGTACTTC	CASSLGTGLAGAAYEQYF
TRBV7-9	-	-	TRBJ2-5	TGTGCCAGCAGCCCGTTGGGGGTTCCGGAGACCCAGTACTTC	CASSPLGVPETQYF
TRBV25-1	-	TRBD1	TRBJ2-2	TGTGCCAGCAGTGCATTGACAGGGAGCACCGGGGAGCTGTTTTTT	CASSALTGSTGELFF
TRBV5-1	-	-	TRBJ1-1	TGCGCCAGCAGCTTGAGTCAACCGAACACTGAAGCTTTCTTT	CASSLSQPNTEAFF
TRBV6-1	-	TRBD1	TRBJ2-7	TGTGCCAGCAGTTTTGTGACAGGGACCTACGAGCAGTACTTC	CASSFVTGTYEQYF
TRBV7-9	-	TRBD2	TRBJ2-5	TGTGCCTGGGCGGCGGGAGTCTCGTTAGAGACCCAGTACTTC	CAWAAGVSLETQYF
TRBV4-3	-	TRBD1	TRBJ1-2	TGCGCCAGCAGCCAAGAGACAGGGGGAATCTATGGCTACACCTTC	CASSQETGGIYGYTF
TRBV5-1	-	-	TRBJ1-5	TGCGCCAGCAGCTTGGGTGATCATAGCAATCAGCCCCAGCATTTT	CASSLGDHSNQPQHF
TRBV13	-	-	TRBJ2-1	TGTGCCAGCAGAACTGTACCCGACAATGAGCAGTTCTTC	CASRTVPDNEQFF
TRBV7-9	-	-	TRBJ2-5	TGTGCCAGCAGCCCCGGGGGAGTCTGGACCCAGTACTTC	CASSPGGVWTQYF
TRBV14	-	-	TRBJ2-7	TGTGCCAGCAGCCAACACCGGGCCCTGGGAAAGTACGAGCAGTACTTC	CASSQHRALGKYEQYF
TRBV6-5	-	-	TRBJ2-7	TGTGCCAGCAGTTACGGCGACCTGAGGTTAGAGCAGTACTTC	CASSYGDLRLEQYF
TRBV11-2	-	TRBD1	TRBJ2-7	TGTGCCAGCAGCTTAGGACAGGGTTGGATGGTATTGTACTTC	CASSLGQGWMVLYF
TRBV19	once	TRBD1	TRBJ2-7	TGTGCCAGTAGTAGCACGGACAGGGGGTGGGCCTACGAGCAGTACTTC	CASSSTDRGWAYEQYF
TRBV10-3	-	-	TRBJ2-7	TGTGCCATCAGTCCGAGAGAACAGGAACTTTCCTACGAGCAGTACTTC	CAISPREQELSYEQYF
TRBV21-1	-	-	TRBJ1-5	TGTGCCAGCAGCAAATTAAGGGTAGGGAGGGTGAGCAATCAGCCCCAGCATTTT	CASSKLRVGRVSNQPQHF
TRBV6-6	-	-	TRBJ2-1	TGTGCCAGCAAGAAGGATCTAGCGCCTCACAATGAGCAGTTCTTC	CASKKDLAPHNEQFF
TRBV9	once	-	TRBJ2-1	TGTGCCAGCAGCGCTCCACTCGGACTCTACAATGAGCAGTTCTTC	CASSAPLGLYNEQFF
TRBV14	-	TRBD2	TRBJ2-1	TGTGCCAGCAGCCAAGATCGTCTAGCGGGAGGGTTTTTAGGCTACAATGAGCAGTTCTTC	CASSQDRLAGGFLGYNEQFF
TRBV5-1	-	TRBD1	TRBJ2-3	TGCGCCAGCAGCTGGGGACAGGGGCAAATAGATACGCAGTATTTT	CASSWGQGQIDTQYF